One and the same sample provided the 12 T cell receptor beta chains below, sequenced in a study of T cells after yellow fever vaccination. Each CDR3 protein is one row after TCRdb ran MiXCR on the 5' RACE reads. The sample consists of 65,000 to 70,000 distinct CDR3 sequences, 5% to 6.5% of them appearing once. Sequencing used CD4+ T cells sorted from PBMCs, obtained around 14 days after the first yellow fever vaccination. The receptors were sampled from a man aged 18 to 30 who received the YFV17D yellow fever vaccine.

This clonotype was picked up many times. The J gene is TRBJ1-1, the V gene TRBV2; D unresolved. This CDR3 is 14 amino acids long. The germline CDR1 and CDR2 sequences are SNHLY and FYNNEI. Deletions cut 5 bases from V and 5 bases from J, with 15 bases between. CDR3 bases: TGTGCCAGCAGTCCCATCGTCCGGAGGACTGAAGCTTTCTTT. Translation: CASSPIVRRTEAFF.

Ten or more counts support this clonotype. The rearrangement uses TRBV10-3 and TRBJ2-1; D tentatively fits TRBD1 or TRBD2 (6 bases each). Germline values: CDR1 ENHRY, CDR2 SYGVKD. The CDR3 is 14 residues long. With 4 bases removed from V and 7 bases from J, the gap between germline ends came to 14 bases. The CDR3 loop reads CAISVGQGGNEQFF. Written as DNA, the CDR3 is TGTGCCATCAGTGTGGGACAAGGAGGGAATGAGCAGTTCTTC.

This clonotype showed up many times. The J gene is TRBJ2-4, the V gene TRBV4-1, with 7 nucleotides matching TRBD1. Losses at the gene ends were 3 bases for V and 4 bases for J; bases not matched to a gene: 12. The CDR3 is 17 residues long. Looked up from germline, CDR1 is MGHRA and CDR2 is YSYEKL. The CDR3 protein is CASSHLPLTGPKNIQYF. The CDR3 DNA follows: TGCGCCAGCAGCCATCTACCTTTGACAGGGCCAAAAAACATTCAGTACTTC.

In its sample, this clonotype was seen many times. The genes are TRBV12-3 or TRBV12-4 and TRBJ2-5, with a possible D match to TRBD1 (6 bases). The V gene lost 6 bases and the J gene lost 4 bases, with 12 bases spanning the gap. This CDR3 spans 13 amino acids. CDR3: CASRRVGGETQYF. CDR3 bases: TGTGCCAGCAGGAGGGTAGGGGGAGAGACCCAGTACTTC.

This clonotype was counted at least ten times. This rearrangement joins TRBV7-6 to TRBJ2-1; D is unclear. Trimming shortened V by 5 bases and J by 5 bases, and 13 bases separated the two germline ends. Germline V gene sequence: CDR1 SGHVS, CDR2 FNYEAQ. CDR3 size: 14 residues. The CDR3 DNA sequence: TGTGCCAGCAGCCTCGACTTGATGAACAATGAGCAGTTCTTC. As protein: CASSLDLMNNEQFF.

This clonotype was observed at least ten times. The CDR3 here is CASSLNNRESAGELFF. In DNA form, the CDR3 reads TGTGCCAGCAGCTTGAACAACAGGGAAAGTGCCGGGGAGCTGTTTTTT. The genes are TRBV5-4 and TRBJ2-2, with TRBD1 as a possible D gene (6 bases). V dropped 1 base and J dropped 6 bases, with 16 bases sitting between them. In germline, CDR1 is SGHNT, CDR2 YYREEE (reference sequence). The CDR3 sequence is 16 residues long.

This clonotype appeared a few times. V is TRBV10-3 and J is TRBJ2-1; 10 nucleotides agree with TRBD1. Germline CDR1 ENHRY, CDR2 SYGVKD. Trimming took 6 bases from V and 4 from J; bases not matched to a gene: 3. CDR3 length equals 14 residues. For the CDR3, the DNA is TGTGCCATCAGCCGGGACAGGGGTTACAATGAGCAGTTCTTC. Translating gives CAISRDRGYNEQFF.

This clonotype occurred many times. This chain connects TRBV20-1 to TRBJ2-2, with D perhaps assigned TRBD1 or TRBD2 (5 bases each). With 5 bases removed from V and 3 bases from J, the gap between germline ends came to 16 bases. CDR3 size: 15 residues. The germline CDR1 and CDR2 sequences are DFQATT and SNEGSKA (reference sequence). CDR3 DNA: TGCAGTGCTCCACTCCAGGGACGCTACACCGGGGAGCTGTTTTTT. Encoded protein: CSAPLQGRYTGELFF.

Ten or more counts support this clonotype. V gene TRBV15 combines with J gene TRBJ1-1; 7 positions match TRBD1. Trimming at V came to 3 bases and at J to 5 bases, leaving 9 bases not matched to a gene. There are 15 residues in the CDR3. The germline V gene has CDR1 LNHNV and CDR2 YYDKDF (reference sequence). The CDR3 bases are TGTGCCACCAGCAGGGACCCATGGACAGGTACTGAAGCTTTCTTT. As protein: CATSRDPWTGTEAFF.

This clonotype was counted many times. The chain links TRBV6-1 to TRBJ2-3; weak D call: TRBD2 (6 bases). The CDR3 runs 15 residues. The V gene's germline CDR1 is MNHNS and CDR2 SASEGT. V lost 7 bases to trimming and J lost 0 bases, with 14 bases between them. Written as DNA, the CDR3 is TGTGCCAGCATATCCTCCGGGGGTAGCACAGATACGCAGTATTTT. It translates to CASISSGGSTDTQYF.

This clonotype was recorded many times. This rearrangement joins TRBV7-8 to TRBJ2-7, with a weak D call TRBD2 (6 bases). Germline-derived CDR1 and CDR2 are SGHVS and FQNEAQ. Trimming stripped 5 bases from V and 0 bases from J, with 26 bases between. This CDR3 region has 19 residues. The CDR3 DNA reads TGTGCCAGCAGCCGGAGTGGGGGGAACCTTCGATACCTCTCCTACGAGCAGTACTTC. Protein sequence: CASSRSGGNLRYLSYEQYF.

This clonotype was seen at least ten times. This sequence joins TRBV7-2 and TRBJ2-5; D gene unclear. Between the trimmed V and J ends, which lost 3 bases and 5 bases, there was a span of 10 bases. Germline CDR1 is SGHTA and CDR2 is FQGNSA. CDR3 length equals 13 residues. CDR3 nucleotides: TGTGCCAGCAGCTTGGTGGGTCCGGAGACCCAGTACTTC. It yields the protein CASSLVGPETQYF.